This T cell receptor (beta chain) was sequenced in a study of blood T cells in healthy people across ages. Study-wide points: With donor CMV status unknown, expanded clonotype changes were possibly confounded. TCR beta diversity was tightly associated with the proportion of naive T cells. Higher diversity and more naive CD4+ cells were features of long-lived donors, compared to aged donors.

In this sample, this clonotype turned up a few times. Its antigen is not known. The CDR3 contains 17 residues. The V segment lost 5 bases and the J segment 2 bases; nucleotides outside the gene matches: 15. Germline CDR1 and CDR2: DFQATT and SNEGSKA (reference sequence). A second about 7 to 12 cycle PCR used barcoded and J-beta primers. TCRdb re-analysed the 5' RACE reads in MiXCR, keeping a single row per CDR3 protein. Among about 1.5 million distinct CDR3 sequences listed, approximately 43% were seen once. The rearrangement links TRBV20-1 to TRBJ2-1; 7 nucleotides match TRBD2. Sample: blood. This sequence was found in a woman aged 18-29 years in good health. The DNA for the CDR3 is TGCAGTGCTCCGGGGCTAGCGGCAGGGAGACCCTACAATGAGCAGTTCTTC. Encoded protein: CSAPGLAAGRPYNEQFF.